This T cell receptor (beta chain) was identified in a study of cytomegalovirus exposure and HLA in healthy donors. Whole-study findings and limits: Analyses of presence and absence presupposed an approximately uniform sequencing depth across donors.

Details on this clone: Its matching antigen is unknown.

Per the germline V gene, CDR1 is LNHNV and CDR2 is YYDKDF (reference sequence). Trimming took 2 bases from V and 3 from J; bases not matched to a gene: 7. CDR3 length: 16 residues. Each donor was healthy, and each was a bone marrow donor. Donors were ostensibly healthy at sampling, although undocumented immune exposures were probable. The PCR ran on 60 Vbeta and 13 Jbeta primers. The repertoire was sequenced with immunoSEQ multiplex PCR; TCRdb's copy has only in-frame clones and lacks some. The sample table sets out around 200,000 clones. The sample was PBMCs. This chain uses TRBV15 with TRBJ1-1; 9 bases fit TRBD1. The TCR was taken from a girl aged 2 to 10 in good health and CMV-seropositive. DNA for the CDR3: TGTGCCACCAGCAGATCGGGGACAGGGAGTGACACTGAAGCTTTCTTT. It codes for CATSRSGTGSDTEAFF.